A selection of T cell receptor beta chains follows, all from one sample in a study of blood T cell repertoires in COVID-19. Clones were read by immunoSEQ multiplex PCR, and TCRdb kept only the in-frame ones, dropping some. Of under 45,000 clones listed, around 90% are singletons. Sequenced sample: peripheral blood. The receptors were sampled from a human donor in a cohort sampled during active COVID-19. CDR3s include the opening cysteine and the closing phenylalanine or tryptophan. The D gene is left open where the match is weak. The size field is filled for only some rows; it gives once, few, many or a size class.

J: TRBJ1-1; size: NA; V: TRBV2; D: TRBD1; DNA: TGTGCCAGCAGTGAACAGGGGGGCACTGAAGCTTTCTTT; CDR3: CASSEQGGTEAFF
J: TRBJ2-3; size: NA; V: TRBV7-2; D: TRBD2; DNA: TGTGCCAGCAGTTCCCCTCGGGGGGCGCAGTATTTT; CDR3: CASSSPRGAQYF
J: TRBJ1-2; size: NA; V: TRBV27; D: TRBD1; DNA: TGTGCCAGCAGTTTCGGAGGACTAAGGGACAGCCGTGATGGCTACACCTTC; CDR3: CASSFGGLRDSRDGYTF
J: TRBJ1-5; size: NA; V: TRBV5-1; D: NA; DNA: TGCGCCAGCAGCCCTGACAGAAATCAGCCCCAGCATTTT; CDR3: CASSPDRNQPQHF
J: TRBJ1-2; size: NA; V: TRBV5-4; D: NA; DNA: TGTGCCAGCAGCTTGGACCAGGGATACTATGGCTACACCTTC; CDR3: CASSLDQGYYGYTF
J: TRBJ2-7; size: large; V: TRBV7-2; D: TRBD1; DNA: TGTGCCAGCAGCTTACGCGGGACAGGCTCCTACGAGCAGTACTTC; CDR3: CASSLRGTGSYEQYF
J: TRBJ2-7; size: NA; V: TRBV10-3; D: TRBD2; DNA: TGTGCCAGCTCTAGCGGGAGTTACGAGCAGTACTTC; CDR3: CASSSGSYEQYF
J: TRBJ2-2; size: NA; V: TRBV6-5; D: NA; DNA: TGTGCCAGCAGTACGACACAAAAAGGTACCGGGGAGCTGTTTTTT; CDR3: CASSTTQKGTGELFF
J: TRBJ2-6; size: NA; V: TRBV30; D: NA; DNA: TGTGCCTGGAGTCGGGATTCTGGGGCCAACGTCCTGACTTTC; CDR3: CAWSRDSGANVLTF
J: TRBJ1-2; size: once; V: TRBV2; D: NA; DNA: TGTGCCAGCAGTGACAACAGGGTCCGGAACTATGGCTACACCTTC; CDR3: CASSDNRVRNYGYTF
J: TRBJ2-3; size: NA; V: TRBV28; D: TRBD2; DNA: TGTGCCAGCAGGGACGGGACTACGTTAAACACAGATACGCAGTATTTT; CDR3: CASRDGTTLNTDTQYF
J: TRBJ2-5; size: NA; V: TRBV7-2; D: TRBD1; DNA: TGTGCCAGCAGCCTTACAGGGGGCGCGGAGACCCAGTACTTC; CDR3: CASSLTGGAETQYF
J: TRBJ1-5; size: NA; V: TRBV19; D: TRBD1; DNA: TGTGCCAGTAGCTCCGGGACAGGTCGGTTTCAGCCCCAGCATTTT; CDR3: CASSSGTGRFQPQHF